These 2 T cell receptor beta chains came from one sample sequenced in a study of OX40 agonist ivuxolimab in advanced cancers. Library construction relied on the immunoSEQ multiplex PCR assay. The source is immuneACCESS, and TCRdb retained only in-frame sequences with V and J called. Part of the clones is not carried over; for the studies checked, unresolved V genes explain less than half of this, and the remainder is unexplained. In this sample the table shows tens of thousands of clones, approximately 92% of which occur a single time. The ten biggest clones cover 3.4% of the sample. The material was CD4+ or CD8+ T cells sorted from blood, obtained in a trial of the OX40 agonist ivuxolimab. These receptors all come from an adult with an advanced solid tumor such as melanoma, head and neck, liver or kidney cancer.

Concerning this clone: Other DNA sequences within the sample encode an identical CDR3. This CDR3 is CASSPSSYNEQFF. DNA for the CDR3: TGTGCCAGCAGCCCCAGCTCCTACAATGAGCAGTTCTTC. The chain combines TRBV9 with TRBJ2-1; D gene ambiguous. The germline CDR1 and CDR2 sequences are SGDLS and YYNGEE. The CDR3 runs to 13 residues. The V end lost 4 bases, the J end lost 0 bases, and 5 bases lay between the germline ends.

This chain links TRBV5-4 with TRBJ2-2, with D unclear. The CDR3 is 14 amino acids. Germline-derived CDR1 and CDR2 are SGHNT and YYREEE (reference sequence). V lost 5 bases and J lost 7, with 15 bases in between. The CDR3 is CASRDPLSGGELFF. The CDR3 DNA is TGTGCCAGCAGGGACCCTCTGTCGGGCGGGGAGCTGTTTTTT.